Below, 32 T cell receptor beta chains from the same sample are listed, as sequenced in a study of tumor-infiltrating lymphocytes in primary liver carcinoma. A constant-region primer primed TCR beta cDNA synthesis from 500 to 550 ng of total RNA. The TCR beta library was amplified through three nested multiplex PCR rounds in a modified ARM-PCR procedure. Forward primers for TRBV1-TRBV30 and a C-beta reverse primer served the first two PCR rounds, at roughly 10 cycles each. Each CDR3 protein is one row after TCRdb ran MiXCR on the multiplex PCR reads. The table shows about 120,000 distinct CDR3 sequences, with 60% to 70% occurring only once. Without any cell sorting, about 19-32 mg of bulk tissue yielded co-extracted RNA and DNA. Sample: liver tumor tissue from sampling region 1. Subset in this sample: tumor region T1, superior pole. The receptors were sampled from a woman in her fifties or sixties with primary liver carcinoma and hepatitis B virus infection.

Concerning this clonotype: A much larger clone differs from this one at a single base, so this may be a read error. The chain combines TRBV30 with TRBJ2-5, with D perhaps matching TRBD2 (5 bases). Trimming cost V 0 bases and J 4 bases, with 12 bases left between them. The CDR3 spans 14 residues. The germline V gene encodes CDR1 GTSNPN and CDR2 SVGIG (reference sequence). CDR3 coding DNA: TGTGCCTGGAGTGTAACACTTCGGGGAGAGACCCAGTACTTC. Protein product: CAWSVTLRGETQYF.

This clonotype was recorded many times. The V and J genes are TRBV12-3 or TRBV12-4 and TRBJ2-3; the match to TRBD1 covers 8 bases. The CDR3 is 16 amino acids. V lost 5 bases to trimming and J lost 3 bases; unmatched junction nucleotides: 10. The CDR3 here is CASSPRTGRKTDTQYF. The CDR3 DNA follows: TGTGCCAGCAGTCCTCGGACAGGGCGGAAAACAGATACGCAGTATTTT.

Remarks on this clonotype: The missing conserved phenylalanine or tryptophan at the end of this CDR3 makes a read error likely. The limits of the CDR3 on the DNA are not certain, so only TCRdb's listed CDR3 is given. J is TRBJ2-5 and V is TRBV29-1; TRBD1, the table's D call, lacks a check against the DNA. Inclusive of both ends, the CDR3 amounts to 15 amino acids. CDR1 is SQVTM and CDR2 is ANQGSEA in the germline V gene. CDR3 amino acids: CSVEGTGSSLETQHL.

The gene calls are TRBV6-1 and TRBJ2-1; 8 nucleotides match TRBD1. V trimming: 8 bases; J trimming: 9 bases; junction bases outside the gene matches: 12. Germline V gene lookup returns CDR1 MNHNS and CDR2 SASEGT. CDR3 length: 14 amino acids. This CDR3 is CASAEQQGVSEQFF. The DNA for the CDR3 is TGTGCCAGCGCTGAGCAACAGGGGGTTTCTGAGCAGTTCTTC.

Comment on this clonotype: A single base separates this from a much larger clone, so it may be a read error. The chain couples TRBV6-5 to TRBJ2-3, with D possibly TRBD2 on 5 matching bases. This CDR3 spans 16 amino acids. V shed 6 bases and J shed 0 bases, with 16 bases lying between them. Germline V lookup: CDR1 MNHEY, CDR2 SVGAGI. The chain's CDR3 is CASSLFLPGSTDTQYF. The CDR3 DNA follows: TGTGCCAGCAGCTTGTTCCTTCCGGGAAGCACAGATACGCAGTATTTT.

By share of the sample, this clonotype is medium-sized (0.01 to 0.1%). The V gene is TRBV11-3, the J gene TRBJ2-7; no reliable D call. This CDR3 comprises 12 residues. Germline assignment: CDR1 SGHNT and CDR2 YENEEA. Deletions cut 5 bases from V and 3 bases from J, with 8 bases between. Here the CDR3 reads CASSPRLYEQYF. The CDR3 nucleotides are TGTGCCAGCAGCCCCCGCCTCTACGAGCAGTACTTC.

In its sample, this clonotype was seen a few times. Given a much more abundant clone one base away, this may be a read error. The chain has TRBV5-5 and TRBJ2-2; D perhaps matches TRBD2 (7 bases). There are 14 residues in the CDR3. From germline, CDR1 is SGHKS and CDR2 YYEKEE (reference sequence). CDR3 sequence (DNA): TGTGCCAGCAGCTTCGGGGGGCTGGTCGGGGGGCTGTTTTTT. It specifies CASSFGGLVGGLFF.

Comments on this clonotype: Being one base from a much bigger clone, this may be a read error. This rearrangement joins TRBV4-2 to TRBJ2-7; 14 nucleotides agree with TRBD2. Germline CDR1 LGHNA, CDR2 YNFKEQ. The CDR3 has 17 residues. Trimming took 1 base from V and 6 from J; bases not matched to a gene: 8. DNA of the CDR3: TGTGCCAGCAGCCAAGGTGGGATGGGACTAGCGGGAGCCGAGCAGTACTTC. Translated: CASSQGGMGLAGAEQYF.

On this clonotype itself: The CDR3 does not close with the conserved phenylalanine or tryptophan, likely indicating a read error. The DNA is left out, because the CDR3 cannot be placed on it with certainty; the CDR3 is given as TCRdb lists it. This chain uses TRBV29-1 with TRBJ2-4; the table's D gene call, TRBD1, was not cross checked with the DNA. The CDR3 totals 14 residues, both ends included. Germline V gene lookup returns CDR1 SQVTM and CDR2 ANQGSEA. CDR3 loop: CSVVDRGPENTRYL.

With regard to this clonotype: This clone may be a read error of a much larger clone one base away. The chain is built from TRBV5-4 and TRBJ2-2; 14 bases map to TRBD2. This CDR3 is 18 amino acids long. The germline V gene has CDR1 SGHNT and CDR2 YYREEE (reference sequence). The chain's CDR3 is CSSSVGLAGAANTGELFF. The CDR3 DNA sequence: TGTTCCAGCAGCGTGGGACTAGCGGGGGCCGCGAACACCGGGGAGCTGTTTTTT.

On this clonotype itself: The conserved closing phenylalanine or tryptophan is absent in this CDR3, likely reflecting a read error. The V gene is TRBV11-2, the J gene TRBJ2-5, with 7 nucleotides matching TRBD2. The CDR3 totals 16 residues. Germline lookup yields CDR1 SGHAT and CDR2 FQNNGV. CDR3 loop: CASSPYGGRTQEAQYY. In nucleotides, the CDR3 is TGTGCCAGCAGCCCATATGGCGGGAGAACACAAGAGGCCCAGTACTAC.

The sample holds many counts of this clonotype. The gene calls are TRBV6-1 and TRBJ1-1; D may be TRBD1 (5 bases). Germline assignment: CDR1 MNHNS and CDR2 SASEGT. The ends were cut back, 4 bases at V and 1 base at J, with 13 bases in the middle. The CDR3 totals 15 residues. DNA for the CDR3: TGTGCCAGCAGTGTGGGGCCCACAGGGAACACTGAAGCTTTCTTT. Its translation: CASSVGPTGNTEAFF.

This clonotype was seen repeatedly, ten times or more. The rearrangement links TRBV4-1 to TRBJ2-7; either TRBD1 or TRBD2 may fit D (5 bases each). CDR1 is MGHRA, CDR2 YSYEKL, per germline. CDR3 length: 15 amino acids. The V end lost 4 bases, the J end lost 3 bases, and 16 bases lay between the germline ends. The CDR3 DNA reads as TGCGCCAGCAGCCCCAGGGTCGGCCGGGACTACGAGCAGTACTTC. As protein: CASSPRVGRDYEQYF.

Concerning this clonotype: With a much larger clone just one base away, this may be a read error. The rearrangement joins TRBV6-6 to TRBJ2-3, with TRBD2 identical over 10 bases. There are 17 residues in the CDR3. Germline CDR1 is MNHNY and CDR2 is SVGAGI (reference sequence). The CDR3 loop reads CDSSYPPSGRAHNTQYF. CDR3 bases: TGTGACAGCAGTTACCCTCCTAGCGGGAGAGCGCATAATACGCAGTATTTT.

This clonotype has a count of ten or more. This chain connects TRBV12-3 or TRBV12-4 to TRBJ1-1; no reliable D call. The CDR3 consists of 14 residues. V was trimmed by 7 bases and J by 1 base, leaving 13 bases between them. Here the CDR3 reads CASTYQHPNTEAFF. In DNA form, the CDR3 reads TGTGCCAGCACCTACCAGCACCCGAACACTGAAGCTTTCTTT.

Worth noting for this clonotype: This may stem from a read error, because a much larger clone lies one nucleotide away. This chain links TRBV12-3 or TRBV12-4 with TRBJ1-1, with 10 bases fitting TRBD1. V was clipped by 6 bases and J by 4 bases; unmatched bases: 17. The CDR3 contains 18 residues. The CDR3 region is CASRSGTGARKGGTEAFF. The CDR3 DNA sequence: TGTGCCAGCAGATCAGGGACAGGGGCGAGGAAGGGCGGCACTGAAGCTTTCTTT.

This clonotype has at least ten counts. The V gene is TRBV5-5, the J gene TRBJ2-7; TRBD1 aligns across 7 bases. This CDR3 comprises 14 residues. Trimming cost V 3 bases and J 3 bases; bases outside gene matches: 6. The germline gives CDR1 SGHKS, CDR2 YYEKEE (reference sequence). The CDR3 DNA reads TGTGCCAGCAGCTCGGGACAGAGAGTCTACGAGCAGTACTTC. Encoded protein: CASSSGQRVYEQYF.

As regards this clonotype: A junction end diverges from the germline sequence, so it may reflect a read error. The chain uses TRBV10-2 and TRBJ2-1, with a possible D match to TRBD2 (6 bases). The CDR3 has 15 residues. In germline, CDR1 is WSHSY, CDR2 SAAADI. The CDR3 loop is CASTRYRDSYNGQFF. The CDR3 region has the DNA TGCGCCAGCACTCGTTACCGGGACTCCTACAATGGGCAGTTCTTC.

Concerning this clonotype itself: A much larger clone sits a single nucleotide away, making a read error possible. This is likely a read error, given that the CDR3 carries no conserved phenylalanine or tryptophan at its end. The gene calls are TRBV4-2 and TRBJ2-1; 8 bases fit TRBD2. Trimming took 1 base from V and 6 from J; bases not matched to a gene: 2. The length of the CDR3 is 14 residues. From germline, CDR1 is LGHNA and CDR2 YNFKEQ. The CDR3 loop reads CASSQGAGGNEQFV. As DNA, the CDR3 is TGTGCCAGCAGCCAAGGGGCGGGAGGCAATGAGCAGTTCGTC.

In the case of this clonotype: A junction boundary mismatches the germline segment, possibly from a read error. The chain has TRBV30 and TRBJ2-1, with TRBD2 matching over 11 bases. Germline assignment: CDR1 GTSNPN and CDR2 SVGIG (reference sequence). The CDR3 contains 14 residues. The CDR3, as DNA: TGTGCCCACGCACTAGCGGGAGCTCGGGATGAGCGGTTCTTC. Translating gives CAHALAGARDERFF.

Concerning this clonotype itself: A read error may account for a junction end that differs from germline. The V and J genes are TRBV12-3 or TRBV12-4 and TRBJ2-2; 7 bases are a match to TRBD2. The CDR3 totals 18 residues. The CDR3 DNA sequence: TGTGCCAGCAGTCGGACTAGAAAAGTGTTAACGAACACCGGTGAGCTGTTTTTT. Its protein product is CASSRTRKVLTNTGELFF.

This clonotype was detected ten times or more. V is TRBV6-5 and J is TRBJ2-1, with 7 bases that match TRBD2. CDR3 length: 14 residues. Unmatched junction bases numbered 15, after V lost 4 bases and J lost 15 bases. The V gene's germline CDR1 is MNHEY and CDR2 SVGAGI. The CDR3 DNA follows: TGTGCCAGCAGTTCCCACGGACTAGATCGCTCCCTGTTCTTC. Its translation: CASSSHGLDRSLFF.

V usage is TRBV29-1 and J usage is TRBJ2-5, with 9 bases aligning to TRBD2. The CDR3 totals 14 residues. CDR1 and CDR2 from the germline V gene are SQVTM and ANQGSEA. V was clipped by 3 bases and J by 8 bases; unmatched bases: 10. The CDR3 loop is CSVDYPSGNETQYF. The CDR3, as DNA: TGCAGCGTTGATTACCCTAGCGGGAATGAAACCCAGTACTTC.

Note on this clonotype: The germline gene is not matched at one end of the junction; a read error may be the cause. This chain joins TRBV4-1 and TRBJ2-3; TRBD2 agrees at 8 bases. The CDR3 is 17 amino acids. Germline V CDR1 and CDR2: MGHRA, YSYEKL. DNA for the CDR3: TGCGCCAGCAGTCAAGAATCACCGGGAGGGAGCACATATACGCAGTATTTT. The encoded protein is CASSQESPGGSTYTQYF.

Note on this clonotype: A junction end diverges from the germline sequence, so it may reflect a read error. This chain connects TRBV5-1 to TRBJ1-5; the D gene is possibly TRBD1 (5 bases). Per germline, CDR1 SGHRS and CDR2 YFSETQ. The CDR3 consists of 15 residues. The DNA for the CDR3 is TGCGCCAGGGAGGACCTCAGGGAGGGCAATCAGCCCGAGCATTTT. Encoded protein: CAREDLREGNQPEHF.

As concerns this clonotype: A clone one base away is much larger, so this may be a read error. This rearrangement joins TRBV12-3 or TRBV12-4 to TRBJ2-2; 13 nucleotides line up with TRBD2. There are 15 residues in the CDR3. The J segment lost 4 bases and the V segment lost 8 bases, leaving 4 bases of the junction unmatched. The CDR3 spells CASWTSGSGTGELFF. The CDR3 nucleotides are TGTGCCAGCTGGACTAGCGGGAGTGGCACCGGGGAGCTGTTTTTT.

This chain links TRBV30 with TRBJ1-1, with no clear D. CDR1 and CDR2 (germline): GTSNPN, SVGIG (reference sequence). V was cut by 4 bases and J by 4 bases, with 13 bases left in between. The CDR3 consists of 13 residues. DNA for the CDR3: TGTGCCTGGATAATTAAGGGCGGCACTGAAGCTTTCTTT. Its translation: CAWIIKGGTEAFF.

This clonotype was seen a handful of times. The chain links TRBV28 to TRBJ1-5; TRBD1 matches at 8 bases. V dropped 3 bases and J dropped 3; count of bases not matched to a gene: 1. Per germline, CDR1 MDHEN and CDR2 SYDVKM. The CDR3 loop spans 14 amino acids. The CDR3 region is CASSLTGANQPQHF. The CDR3 nucleotides are TGTGCCAGCAGTTTGACAGGGGCCAATCAGCCCCAGCATTTT.

J is TRBJ2-3 and V is TRBV20-1; TRBD1 matches at 8 bases. The CDR3 runs to 17 residues. V trimming: 0 bases; J trimming: 1 base; junction bases outside the gene matches: 9. The germline CDR1 and CDR2 sequences are DFQATT and SNEGSKA (reference sequence). CDR3 coding DNA: TGCAGTGCTAGAGATGCAGGGGGACAGGCCGGCACAGATACGCAGTATTTT. Translation: CSARDAGGQAGTDTQYF.

Concerning this clonotype itself: Germline is not matched at one junction end, which may reflect a read error. The CDR3 nucleotides read TGTGCCAGGAGCATAACTAGCGGGAGCGAGCAGTATTTC. It is translated as CARSITSGSEQYF. J is TRBJ2-7 and V is TRBV11-2; 11 bases line up with TRBD2. The germline V gene encodes CDR1 SGHAT and CDR2 FQNNGV. The CDR3 has 13 amino acids. Full variable domain (missing parts from reference TRBV11-2 and TRBJ2-7): EAGVAQSPRYKIIEKRQSVAFWCNPISGHATLYWYQQILGQGPKLLIQFQNNGVVDDSQLPKDRFSAERLKGVDSTLKIQPAKLEDSAVYLCARSITSGSEQYFGPGTRLTVT.

This clonotype was observed a single time. No conserved phenylalanine or tryptophan is present at the end of the CDR3, so a read error is the likely explanation. The chain combines TRBV20-1 with TRBJ2-1; 14 bases align to TRBD2. The CDR3 contains 17 residues. The junction had 7 bases not matched to a gene; V was cut back by 6 bases and J by 0 bases. Germline-derived CDR1 and CDR2 are DFQATT and SNEGSKA (reference sequence). CDR3 protein: CSAKTSGRGYSYNEQFL. The CDR3, as DNA: TGCAGTGCCAAGACTAGCGGGAGGGGGTACTCCTACAATGAGCAGTTCTTA.

Notes on this clonotype: This may stem from a read error, because a much larger clone lies one nucleotide away. This chain links TRBV4-2 with TRBJ2-1; D is perhaps TRBD2 (6 bases). The CDR3 is 15 residues long. CDR1 and CDR2 (germline): LGHNA, YNFKEQ. V was pared by 1 base and J by 7 bases, with 14 bases between. CDR3 DNA sequence: TGTGCCAGCAGCCAAGGTGTAGGACTACCTAATGAGCAGTTCTTC. This sequence encodes CASSQGVGLPNEQFF.